This T cell receptor (beta chain) is from a study of T cells in Graves' hyperthyroidism and ophthalmopathy (dated by TCRdb to between 2017 and 2020). Study-wide context: Peripheral blood was sampled at the time of initial diagnosis, prior to any treatment. A discovery cohort of fewer than 110 patients, about 44 with Graves' ophthalmopathy and under 60 with stable Graves' hyperthyroidism, was used to find distinguishing TCR V-J signatures. For training and testing, the 95 to 100 patients in the discovery cohort were randomly divided in a 7:3 ratio. The study also compared thyroid tissue and blood T-cell repertoires from 5 to 7 Graves' hyperthyroidism patients. Once sampling was done, hyperthyroidism patients were given methimazole at a starting dose of 30 mg daily, whereas ophthalmopathy patients were given high-dose intravenous methylprednisolone. The paper describes TCR Vbeta CDR3 sequencing of 135 peripheral blood samples, made up of 43 ophthalmopathy patients, around 78 hyperthyroidism patients and about 17 progressor patients. Prospective prediction of ophthalmopathy was tested in an independent validation cohort consisting of roughly 20 hyperthyroidism patients and about 17 patients who later progressed to ophthalmopathy.

Note on this clonotype: The antigen this receptor binds is unknown. This may come from a read error, since a much larger clone is one base off.

TCR beta CDR3 regions were amplified from RNA transcripts. A first-round RT-PCR of the TCR CDR3 used the HTBI primer set with the Qiagen OneStep RT-PCR kit. Libraries were constructed in a second round of multiplex PCR, after which size selection and purification were carried out. The libraries were sequenced on an Illumina HiSeq2000 using paired-end 100 bp reads. For the original study's pipeline: SOAPnuke was used to process the raw data, throwing out any read that contained adapters or uncalled bases, had a mean Phred below 15, or lacked an exact constant-primer or identifier match. High-quality paired reads were merged using COPE v1.2.5, and each unique nucleotide sequence was defined as a clonotype. MiTCR v1.1 was used to align the clonotypes against IMGT TRBV, TRBD and TRBJ reference segments. The analysis was restricted to V-J combinations with a frequency above 0.0001, which together covered 99.2% of the repertoires. A TCS score was defined as the ratio of F50 (clonal expansion) to E x V (chaos), with BLOSUM62-based TCRdist applied between CDR3 peptides within each V-J. Welch's t-statistics and random forest reduced 500 to 550 V-J features to 13, which were used in a naive Bayes classifier (R e1071). The public sequencing data were trimmed at Q25 with fastp and processed into clonotypes with MiXCR by TCRdb, which kept only in-frame beta chains. CDR3 protein sequences are deduplicated, and each keeps its most common genes and DNA. What appears here as the V and J calls and clone size reflects TCRdb's work, not the paper's. Here the sample has a few hundred thousand distinct CDR3 sequences; approximately 15% occur a single time. Jointly, the top ten make up 15% to 20% of the sample.

Graves' hyperthyroidism was defined as stable when no progression to ophthalmopathy occurred over 18 months of follow-up. Hyperthyroidism patients were newly diagnosed, with disease duration under 2 months, and aged 18 to 65 years. The study excluded patients with uncontrolled infections, other autoimmune diseases, pregnancy or lactation. Diagnoses were established on the basis of clinical symptoms, serum thyroxine and TRAb, thyroid ultrasound, and orbital computed tomography. PBMCs were separated from roughly 9.6 ml of fresh peripheral blood using Ficoll-Paque density gradient centrifugation. Total RNA was extracted with Trizol reagent, and quality was checked on an Agilent 2100 Bioanalyzer. CDR3 length: 14 amino acids, cysteine to phenylalanine. Only the CDR3 region is kept as DNA, spanning 42 bases read in frame from base 1. Between the V and J ends, shortened by 4 bases and 4 bases respectively, the junction contains 10 bases. CDR1 and CDR2, per the germline V gene (reference sequence), are WNHNN and SYGVQD.

Broad study findings and their caveats: In validation, the model predicted progression to ophthalmopathy a median of about 6.8 months before onset, with about 67% sensitivity and just under 75% specificity. Sample size was not statistically predetermined, and blinding of investigators to group allocation was not performed. Most expanded thyroid clonotypes (frequency above 0.001) were also found in blood, which suggests that blood repertoires may mirror thyroid immune responses. A model built on a 13 V-J signature distinguished ophthalmopathy from stable hyperthyroidism, reaching 85% to 90% sensitivity and about 81% specificity in cross-validation and 80%/75% in testing.

This chain joins TRBV10-1 to TRBJ2-2, with the D gene call left open. Input material: blood. This TCR was recovered from a woman between 18 and 30 years old with Graves' hyperthyroidism. The CDR3 in this case is CASSARSTTGELFF. The nucleotide sequence is given as TGCGCCAGCAGTGCCAGGAGTACCACCGGGGAGCTGTTTTTT.